This T cell receptor (beta chain) was recovered during a study of identical twins. Overall study results and limits: Instead of following the same donors, the conclusions were based on cross-sectional statistical analysis.

TCRdb analysed the 5' RACE reads with MiXCR anew, one entry per CDR3 protein. The sample holds over 200,000 distinct CDR3 sequences; approximately 10% are singletons and the top ten take about 9.1%. This clonotype was picked up a small number of times. Its antigen is unidentified. Trimming took 3 bases from V and 5 from J, leaving 10 bases between them. The CDR3 loop spans 14 amino acids. The sequence was obtained from a man in his fifties or sixties in good health. Sequenced material: memory T cells sorted from blood. The chain combines TRBV12-3 or TRBV12-4 with TRBJ2-2; TRBD1 might be the D (5 bases). CDR3 sequence reads: CASSLVGVTGELFF. In DNA, the CDR3 is TGTGCCAGCAGTTTGGTAGGGGTGACCGGGGAGCTGTTTTTT.